Below are 8 T cell receptor beta chains sequenced from a single sample in a study of identical twins. From the 5' RACE reads, TCRdb called clonotypes with MiXCR, one entry per CDR3 protein. The sample includes roughly 570,000 distinct CDR3 sequences, just under 10% of them seen just once. These same records also appear under a second study, on yellow fever vaccine responses in identical twins.

The material sequenced was PBMCs. The receptors were sampled from a woman in her late teens or twenties in good health.

The chain has TRBV25-1 and TRBJ2-5, with 7 nucleotides matching TRBD1. V shed 2 bases, J shed 5 bases, and the junction held 14 bases outside the gene matches. Per the germline V gene, CDR1 is MGHDK and CDR2 is SYGVNS. This CDR3 comprises 17 residues. The CDR3 sequence is CASSERFETGSKETQYF. For the CDR3, the DNA is TGTGCCAGCAGTGAAAGATTTGAGACAGGGAGTAAGGAGACCCAGTACTTC.

V usage is TRBV30 and J usage is TRBJ2-7; possible D gene TRBD2, 5 bases. CDR3 length: 15 amino acids. Germline loops: CDR1 GTSNPN, CDR2 SVGIG (reference sequence). Trimming took 1 base from V and 6 from J, leaving 19 bases between them. The CDR3 DNA reads TGTGCCTGGAGTGGGTACGAACTAGTTTCGCGCGAGCAGTACTTC. It yields the protein CAWSGYELVSREQYF.

This clonotype was seen only a few times. J is TRBJ2-7 and V is TRBV20-1, with 7 bases matching TRBD2. Germline trimming cut 0 bases from V and 2 bases from J; bases unmatched to any gene: 7. The CDR3 has 15 amino acids. Per the germline V gene, CDR1 is DFQATT and CDR2 is SNEGSKA (reference sequence). The CDR3 here is CSARDPTSWPYEQYF. CDR3 coding DNA: TGCAGTGCTAGAGACCCGACTAGCTGGCCCTACGAGCAGTACTTC.

This clonotype was seen a handful of times. The CDR3 nucleotides read TGTGCCAGCAGCCATACCCGGACAGGGGGTAGTAATGAAAAACTGTTTTTT. Translation gives CASSHTRTGGSNEKLFF. The rearrangement joins TRBV3-1 to TRBJ1-4; 10 bases are a match to TRBD1. This CDR3 comprises 17 residues. Germline trimming cut 3 bases from V and 4 bases from J; bases unmatched to any gene: 8. CDR1 is LGHDT, CDR2 YNNKEL, per germline (reference sequence).

The V and J genes are TRBV20-1 and TRBJ2-7; D possibly matches TRBD1 or TRBD2 (5 bases each). The CDR3 covers 14 residues. V lost 4 bases and J lost 6, with 19 bases in between. Germline V CDR1 and CDR2: DFQATT, SNEGSKA (reference sequence). The CDR3 DNA follows: TGCAGTGCTATTAATTACGGGACGCCCGTCGAGCAGTACTTC. It encodes CSAINYGTPVEQYF.

A few counts support this clonotype. V is TRBV12-3 or TRBV12-4 and J is TRBJ1-2; D remains ambiguous. V dropped 5 bases and J dropped 8 bases, with 12 bases sitting between them. The CDR3 runs to 12 residues. As DNA, the CDR3 is TGTGCCAGCAGTAGGTCGGGCGGGGGCTACACCTTC. This codes for CASSRSGGGYTF.

This clonotype was recorded a few times. The chain couples TRBV7-2 to TRBJ1-2, with D possibly TRBD1 on 5 matching bases. The CDR3 is made up of 12 amino acids. Germline CDR1 is SGHTA and CDR2 is FQGNSA. V was clipped by 4 bases and J by 2 bases, with 5 bases between them. In DNA, the CDR3 is TGTGCCAGCAGCTACAGGAACTATGGCTACACCTTC. Its translation: CASSYRNYGYTF. The full variable domain, its missing parts supplied by reference TRBV7-2 and TRBJ1-2, is GAGVSQSPSNKVTEKGKDVELRCDPISGHTALYWYRQSLGQGLEFLIYFQGNSAPDKSGLPSDRFSAERTGGSVSTLTIQRTQQEDSAVYLCASSYRNYGYTFGSGTRLTVV.

The count of this clonotype is one. The V and J genes are TRBV27 and TRBJ2-1; perhaps D is TRBD1 or TRBD2 (5 bases each). The CDR3 length is 14 residues. V was shortened by 6 bases and J by 4 bases, with 13 bases between the two germline ends. Germline V gene lookup returns CDR1 MNHEY and CDR2 SMNVEV (reference sequence). CDR3 region: CASSPGGIYNEQFF. The CDR3 region has the DNA TGTGCCAGCAGCCCTGGGGGTATATACAATGAGCAGTTCTTC.